This T cell receptor beta chain emerged from a study of cytomegalovirus exposure and HLA in healthy donors. Study in general: Unique TCRs numbering 75 million to 95 million, obtained from HLA-typed donors, made up an early data release. Overall study results and limits: V- and J-gene trimming in TCR beta was tied to a missense DCLRE1C variant by an analysis performed later. TCR beta sequences reportedly predicted the HLA-A and HLA-B alleles of most subjects accurately.

A word on this clone: The antigen remains undetermined.

The CDR3 runs 10 residues. The germline gives CDR1 DFQATT, CDR2 SNEGSKA (reference sequence). The ends were cut back, 6 bases at V and 5 bases at J, with 7 bases in the middle. The PCR ran on 60 Vbeta and 13 Jbeta primers. Here immunoSEQ multiplex PCR was the method, and the copy in TCRdb shows in-frame clones only, minus some. This sample's table reports about 200,000 clones. V is TRBV20-1 and J is TRBJ1-1; D remains unclear. This sequence was found in a girl aged 2 to 10 in good health and CMV-seropositive. Source material: PBMCs. The CDR3 bases are TGCAGTGCCTCGAGTACTGAAGCTTTCTTT. Its translation: CSASSTEAFF.